The rows below give T cell receptor beta chains drawn from one sample of a study of cytomegalovirus exposure and HLA in healthy donors. Clones were sequenced by immunoSEQ multiplex PCR, and TCRdb holds only the in-frame ones, with some missing. The sample consists of about 150,000 clones, approximately 81% of them appearing once. Sequenced: PBMCs. All receptors derive from a man aged 18 to 29 in good health and CMV-seronegative. The CDR3 runs from the conserved cysteine through the conserved F or W. Clone size is not always given. Where it is, it says once, few, many or a class for expanded clones.

V gene | clone size | CDR3 length | CDR3 protein
TRBV6-1 | . | 15 | CASSEGTGLSYEQYF
TRBV6-1 | . | 13 | CASKKAGGNEQFF
TRBV18 | . | 14 | CASSRDRANYGYTF
TRBV29-1 | . | 14 | CSVEDPTGNTEAFF
TRBV7-3 | . | 17 | CASSLISAGGPYNEQFF
TRBV4-3 | . | 15 | CASSQGGLARETQYF
TRBV18 | . | 14 | CASSPGQGSSPLHF
TRBV4-1 | . | 13 | CASSHNDGIGNTF
TRBV19 | . | 17 | CASSNQGWGVPTGELFF
TRBV5-5 | . | 17 | CASSSAGSTIAKNIQYF
TRBV18 | . | 14 | CASSPVAGSYEQYF
TRBV28 | . | 11 | CASRHLYEQYF
TRBV13 | . | 15 | CASSRSQGAWEKLFF
TRBV11-2 | . | 14 | CASSLGREENTIYF
TRBV29-1 | . | 16 | CSVEPPTGISTDTQYF
TRBV6-6 | . | 15 | CASSESGGTYNEQFF
TRBV4-2 | few | 15 | CASSQGLAGSYEQYF
TRBV9 | . | 15 | CASSVRTGGVYEQYF
TRBV5-1 | . | 16 | CASSPRGGSSYNEQFF
TRBV7-3 | . | 13 | CASSFGGNTEAFF
TRBV6-6 | . | 16 | CASSSSGRGPPWEQYF
TRBV29-1 | . | 11 | CSVGSGYEQYF
TRBV7-3 | . | 17 | CASSQGDSGTDSYEQYF
TRBV7-3 | few | 15 | CASSLRGGLRNEQFF
TRBV14 | . | 13 | CASSVQGWYGYTF
TRBV28 | few | 13 | CASTSSLGNTIYF
TRBV4-1 | . | 18 | CASSPGTGPSSGANVLTF
TRBV5-8 | . | 16 | CASSLGRGPTNEKLFF
TRBV30 | . | 13 | CAWSPGASYEQYF
TRBV4-2 | . | 15 | CASSQDLGRADGYTF
TRBV6-1 | . | 13 | CASSGQGNLEQYF
TRBV6-1 | . | 15 | CASSVLPGQGNTIYF
TRBV5-1 | . | 18 | CASSLRPPGQGANTEAFF
TRBV4-3 | . | 16 | CASSQDRQGSNTEAFF
TRBV5-4 | . | 15 | CASSSPGQANYGYTF
TRBV12-5 | . | 16 | CASGFTSKGENTEAFF
TRBV6-4 | few | 14 | CASSPGRGGDIQYF
TRBV19 | . | 13 | CASSRQGQETQYF
TRBV10-3 | . | 13 | CAISDGTDEKLFF
TRBV5-8 | . | 15 | CASSFPGQHTGELFF
TRBV28 | . | 15 | CASSLGGGYSYEQYF
TRBV9 | . | 14 | CASSAGTAHNEQFF
TRBV28 | few | 14 | CASSPTGVDEKLFF
TRBV19 | . | 17 | CASSVKLAGGPRDTQYF
TRBV15 | . | 16 | CATSRDARAPNQPQHF
TRBV6-5 | few | 13 | CASTARAGTEAFF
TRBV14 | few | 15 | CASSQGGTYTGELFF
TRBV28 | . | 16 | CASSPGLAGGCDEQFF
TRBV7-2 | . | 14 | CASSGTSGFDEQFF
TRBV7-8 | . | 17 | CASSLAWTGEHNQPQHF
TRBV5-6 | . | 16 | CASSSRASDGGLMAFF
TRBV5-6 | . | 18 | CASSLGPSTGTGLAEQYF
TRBV5-1 | . | 16 | CASSNRESSYNSPLHF
TRBV28 | . | 13 | CASSLTGNHEQYF
TRBV2 | . | 15 | CASVRGASGSETQYF
TRBV6-1 | . | 11 | CASSDLETQYF
TRBV6-6 | . | 12 | CATLAHSYEQYF
TRBV29-1 | . | 13 | CSVGQGQGTPLHF
TRBV19 | . | 19 | CASSIQYSVSLSGANVLTF
TRBV5-5 | . | 13 | CASSFEPANEQFF